The sequence of this T cell receptor (beta chain) was determined in a study of response to subunit inactivated influenza vaccine. TCRdb itself ran the RT-PCR reads through MiXCR, one entry per CDR3 protein. The data show under 200,000 distinct CDR3 sequences, approximately 11% seen once. Whole-study findings and limits: The study's authors posited that every seasonal influenza vaccination enlists few new T cells.

This clonotype was observed a handful of times. The target antigen is unknown. The germline V gene encodes CDR1 MNHEY and CDR2 SMNVEV (reference sequence). The V and J ends lost 8 bases and 5 bases, in that order; junction bases with no gene match: 5. The CDR3 is 13 amino acids. This chain links TRBV27 with TRBJ2-3; 9 nucleotides line up with TRBD1. This material consisted of non-naive T cells sorted from PBMCs, taken around seven weeks after vaccination. This clonotype was sampled from a man aged 50-60 years who received an inactivated influenza vaccine. CDR3: CASGWDRVDTQYF. In DNA, the CDR3 is TGTGCCAGCGGTTGGGACAGGGTAGATACGCAGTATTTT.